The source of this T cell receptor beta chain is a study of blood T cell repertoires in COVID-19. The wider study: PBMCs, B-cell-depleted T cells, or T cells provided the cDNA or gDNA that made up the material.

Individuals aged about 18 to 100 years were recruited from 20 to 25 US areas. Membership in each cohort depended on participant-reported clinical history. Authors' data handling: Cell counts per sample came from amplifying reference gene primers. Repertoires were generated with immunoSEQ multiplex PCR, while TCRdb's copy carries only in-frame clones and drops some. D and trimming were read from the DNA, whereas the V and J calls and clone size are those reported in that table. The sample includes 350,000 or so clones, 80% to 90% of them seen just once. Germline values: CDR1 LGHNA, CDR2 YSLEER. Trimming removed 1 base at V and 8 bases at J, with 13 bases between. CDR3 length: 14 residues.

The V gene is TRBV4-3, the J gene TRBJ2-3; a weak D match, TRBD1 (6 bases). The TCR comes from a woman aged 40 to 49 with acute COVID-19. Source material: PBMCs or T cells enriched from blood (not recorded which). CDR3 loop: CASSQGGLSFTQYF. The CDR3 bases are TGCGCCAGCAGCCAAGGGGGGCTTTCTTTTACGCAGTATTTT.